The 27 T cell receptor beta chains below were found in one sample sequenced in a study of T cell responses to AZD1222 COVID-19 vaccine. TCRdb's table, derived via immunoSEQ multiplex PCR, lists solely in-frame clones and lacks some. The sample contains approximately 120,000 clones, 87% of which appear only once. The specimen comprised peripheral blood, sampled 28 days after the second AZD1222 dose. Receptor source: an adult who received the AZD1222 COVID-19 vaccine.

This clone was seen a single time. The chain joins TRBV30 to TRBJ2-2; D might be TRBD2 (5 bases). Germline V gene lookup returns CDR1 GTSNPN and CDR2 SVGIG (reference sequence). The CDR3 consists of 14 residues. The V end lost 3 bases, the J end lost 2 bases, and 10 bases lay between the germline ends. The CDR3 nucleotides read TGTGCCTGGAGCCGAGGACTTAACACCGGGGAGCTGTTTTTT. Translated: CAWSRGLNTGELFF.

The chain has TRBV7-9 and TRBJ2-5; D possibly matches TRBD1 or TRBD2 (5 bases each). This CDR3 has 18 residues. Trimming cost V 5 bases and J 0 bases, with 22 bases left between them. Germline loops: CDR1 SEHNR, CDR2 FQNEAQ (reference sequence). This CDR3 reads CASSPPFRDGLYQETQYF. The CDR3 DNA follows: TGTGCCAGCAGCCCGCCGTTCCGGGACGGCCTATACCAAGAGACCCAGTACTTC.

The chain couples TRBV10-3 to TRBJ2-6; unclear D gene. Trimming left V 2 bases short and J 0 bases short, with 2 bases between. The germline V gene encodes CDR1 ENHRY and CDR2 SYGVKD. The CDR3 has 14 amino acids. The CDR3 here is CAISEGSGANVLTF. CDR3 nucleotides: TGTGCCATCAGTGAGGGCTCTGGGGCCAACGTCCTGACTTTC.

This rearrangement joins TRBV5-1 to TRBJ1-2; TRBD1 is a possible D gene (5 bases). There are 13 residues in the CDR3. CDR1 is SGHRS, CDR2 YFSETQ, per germline. V was shortened by 5 bases and J by 4 bases, with 12 bases between the two germline ends. The CDR3 region has the DNA TGCGCCAGCAGTGAGGGGCAGGCCTATGGCTACACCTTC. Amino acid sequence: CASSEGQAYGYTF.

V usage is TRBV27 and J usage is TRBJ1-1, with 7 bases matching TRBD1. Germline CDR1 reads MNHEY; CDR2 reads SMNVEV (reference sequence). The CDR3 totals 14 residues. Trimming took 6 bases from V and 2 from J; bases not matched to a gene: 6. The CDR3 spells CASRFGTANTEAFF. DNA for the CDR3: TGTGCCAGCAGATTTGGGACAGCCAACACTGAAGCTTTCTTT.

The chain uses TRBV19 and TRBJ2-1; 10 nucleotides agree with TRBD2. Germline V lookup: CDR1 LNHDA, CDR2 SQIVND (reference sequence). This CDR3 is 15 amino acids long. The ends lost 6 bases at V and 0 bases at J; junction bases unmatched: 2. The CDR3 loop reads CASSPSGGSYNEQFF. DNA of the CDR3: TGTGCCAGTAGCCCTAGCGGGGGCTCCTACAATGAGCAGTTCTTC.

This clone was recorded only once. The chain has TRBV2 and TRBJ1-1, with TRBD1 identical over 9 bases. The CDR3 is 14 residues long. Germline CDR1 is SNHLY and CDR2 is FYNNEI. After removal of 5 bases from V and 4 bases from J, the junction contained 5 bases not matched to a gene. The CDR3 loop is CASSRDRVSTEAFF. Written as DNA, the CDR3 is TGTGCCAGCAGTCGGGACAGGGTCAGCACTGAAGCTTTCTTT.

The chain recombines TRBV5-5 with TRBJ1-1; the match to TRBD1 covers 9 bases. J gave up 3 bases and V 3 bases, and 15 bases lay outside the gene matches. The CDR3 is made up of 18 amino acids. Germline V gene lookup returns CDR1 SGHKS and CDR2 YYEKEE (reference sequence). The CDR3 reads CASSSRFRDRVVDTEAFF. In DNA form, the CDR3 reads TGTGCCAGCAGCTCCAGATTCCGGGACAGGGTCGTGGACACTGAAGCTTTCTTT.

V usage is TRBV4-1 and J usage is TRBJ1-4, with unresolved D. The CDR3 sequence is 14 residues long. Looked up from germline, CDR1 is MGHRA and CDR2 is YSYEKL. V was trimmed by 0 bases and J by 10 bases, leaving 12 bases between them. CDR3 nucleotide sequence: TGCGCCAGCAGCCAAGAGGCAGGTTTTGGAAAACTGTTTTTT. Amino acids: CASSQEAGFGKLFF.

V gene TRBV30 combines with J gene TRBJ1-2; D remains ambiguous. Trimming pared 3 bases from V and 4 bases from J, leaving 9 bases between. Looked up from germline, CDR1 is GTSNPN and CDR2 is SVGIG (reference sequence). The CDR3 consists of 12 residues. The CDR3 bases are TGTGCCTGGAGCCCGGGTGGCTATGGCTACACCTTC. Protein sequence: CAWSPGGYGYTF.

The chain recombines TRBV2 with TRBJ2-5, with 9 bases matching TRBD2. The CDR3 totals 15 residues. The J segment lost 3 bases and the V segment lost 3 bases, leaving 5 bases of the junction unmatched. Germline CDR1 SNHLY, CDR2 FYNNEI. The CDR3 DNA is TGTGCCAGCAGTGAGGGCGGGGGGGCGGAAGAGACCCAGTACTTC. As protein: CASSEGGGAEETQYF.

The chain employs TRBV7-6 and TRBJ2-3; 9 nucleotides match TRBD2. CDR3 size: 16 residues. V shed 1 base and J 4 bases; nucleotides not matched to a gene: 6. Germline V lookup: CDR1 SGHVS, CDR2 FNYEAQ. DNA for the CDR3: TGTGCCAGCAGCTTAGTGGCGGGGGGGAGACCAGATACGCAGTATTTT. It is translated as CASSLVAGGRPDTQYF.

This clone was observed once. The rearrangement uses TRBV23-1 and TRBJ1-2; 8 bases line up with TRBD1. TRBV23-1 belongs to the ORF category, with a function that is uncertain. V was pared by 2 bases and J by 2 bases, with 7 bases of the junction left unmatched. The CDR3 covers 16 residues. The CDR3 sequence: CASSQRETGANYGYTF. Written as DNA, the CDR3 is TGCGCCAGCAGTCAAAGGGAGACAGGGGCGAACTATGGCTACACCTTC.

The sample holds a few counts of this clone. This chain joins TRBV28 and TRBJ1-2; D perhaps matches TRBD1 (5 bases). The CDR3 is 13 amino acids. Germline loops: CDR1 MDHEN, CDR2 SYDVKM. Deletions cut 5 bases from V and 8 bases from J, with 15 bases between. This chain's CDR3 is CASSETAKWGYTF. DNA for the CDR3: TGTGCCAGCAGTGAGACAGCTAAGTGGGGCTACACCTTC.

In DNA form, the CDR3 reads TGTGCCAGCAGCTTGTTCCACGAGCAGTACTTC. It yields the protein CASSLFHEQYF. V and J are TRBV5-6 and TRBJ2-7, with no clear D. Trimming removed 1 base at V and 5 bases at J, with 4 bases between. The CDR3 is made up of 11 amino acids. CDR1 SGHDT and CDR2 YYEEEE come from the germline V gene.

As DNA, the CDR3 is TGTGCCAGCAGCTTACTATCGCGACAGGGGCGGAGAGAGACCCAGTACTTC. The encoded protein is CASSLLSRQGRRETQYF. The chain carries TRBV7-2 and TRBJ2-5; TRBD1 agrees at 8 bases. Germline trimming cut 2 bases from V and 4 bases from J; bases unmatched to any gene: 12. The germline CDR1 and CDR2 sequences are SGHTA and FQGNSA. The CDR3 runs to 17 residues.

The chain joins TRBV6-5 to TRBJ2-2; maybe TRBD1 (5 bases). Germline CDR1 is MNHEY and CDR2 is SVGAGI. The CDR3 covers 15 residues. V lost 0 bases and J 6 bases, leaving 11 bases between the germline ends. CDR3 DNA sequence: TGTGCCAGCAGTTACTCCTATGGGGCGGCCGGGGAGCTGTTTTTT. Its protein is CASSYSYGAAGELFF.

As DNA, the CDR3 is TGTGCCAGCAGTGAAGCGCTCGCCTATGGCTACACCTTC. Residues: CASSEALAYGYTF. This sequence joins TRBV6-1 and TRBJ1-2; no clear D gene. This CDR3 region has 13 residues. In germline, CDR1 is MNHNS, CDR2 SASEGT. The V and J ends lost 0 bases and 4 bases respectively, with 6 bases between them.

This clone has more than one count but fewer than ten. The V call is TRBV30, the J call TRBJ2-7, with D perhaps matching TRBD1 (6 bases). Germline V gene data show CDR1 as GTSNPN and CDR2 as SVGIG (reference sequence). The CDR3 is 13 amino acids. V lost 2 bases to trimming and J lost 3 bases, with 11 bases between them. CDR3 DNA: TGTGCCTGGAGTCCGGGACAAGACTACGAGCAGTACTTC. It is translated as CAWSPGQDYEQYF.

The chain employs TRBV7-2 and TRBJ2-7, with 9 bases aligning to TRBD1. Germline trimming cut 4 bases from V and 2 bases from J; bases unmatched to any gene: 3. Germline V gene data show CDR1 as SGHTA and CDR2 as FQGNSA. CDR3 length equals 14 residues. CDR3 protein: CASSSGQGPYEQYF. The CDR3 region has the DNA TGTGCCAGCAGCTCGGGACAGGGCCCCTACGAGCAGTACTTC.

This chain links TRBV29-1 with TRBJ1-1; possibly TRBD1 for D (6 bases). V lost 4 bases, J lost 5 bases, and 14 bases lay in between. Germline CDR1 reads SQVTM; CDR2 reads ANQGSEA. The CDR3 length is 13 residues. CDR3 residues: CSVAEGGRTEAFF. The CDR3 region has the DNA TGCAGCGTTGCGGAGGGGGGGAGAACTGAAGCTTTCTTT.

The gene calls are TRBV5-1 and TRBJ1-4; 10 bases are shared with TRBD1. The J segment lost 7 bases and the V segment lost 0 bases, leaving 6 bases of the junction unmatched. This CDR3 is 16 amino acids long. CDR1 and CDR2 from the germline V gene are SGHRS and YFSETQ. CDR3 amino acids: CASSLARRTGGEKLFF. CDR3 bases: TGCGCCAGCAGCTTGGCCCGGAGGACAGGGGGTGAAAAACTGTTTTTT.

This clone has a handful of counts. This chain connects TRBV6-5 to TRBJ2-2; D gene uncertain. With 10 bases removed from V and 8 bases from J, the gap between germline ends came to 11 bases. The CDR3 has 11 residues. Germline loops: CDR1 MNHEY, CDR2 SVGAGI. The CDR3 here is CATPRGGELFF. DNA of the CDR3: TGTGCCACCCCACGTGGAGGGGAGCTGTTTTTT.

The chain joins TRBV27 to TRBJ2-7; 8 positions match TRBD1. Looked up from germline, CDR1 is MNHEY and CDR2 is SMNVEV (reference sequence). The V and J ends lost 8 bases and 3 bases, in that order; junction bases with no gene match: 6. This CDR3 has 13 amino acids. The CDR3 region is CASSPTGDYEQYF. In DNA, the CDR3 is TGTGCCAGCTCCCCGACAGGGGACTACGAGCAGTACTTC.

The chain's CDR3 is CASSSQDRVGEKLFF. In nucleotides, the CDR3 is TGTGCCAGCAGTTCCCAGGACAGGGTTGGTGAAAAACTGTTTTTT. The V and J genes are TRBV28 and TRBJ1-4; 8 nucleotides line up with TRBD1. CDR1 MDHEN and CDR2 SYDVKM come from the germline V gene. V gave up 4 bases and J gave up 7 bases; unmatched junction bases: 8. The length of the CDR3 is 15 residues.

The V call is TRBV7-9, the J call TRBJ2-5, with D perhaps matching TRBD1 (6 bases). Trimming took 4 bases from V and 2 from J, leaving 14 bases between them. This CDR3 spans 15 amino acids. In germline, CDR1 is SEHNR, CDR2 FQNEAQ (reference sequence). The CDR3 loop reads CASSSNRESQETQYF. CDR3 coding DNA: TGTGCCAGCAGCTCGAACAGGGAATCTCAAGAGACCCAGTACTTC. Full variable domain (outside the CDR3, taken from reference TRBV7-9 and TRBJ2-5): DTGVSQNPRHKITKRGQNVTFRCDPISEHNRLYWYRQTLGQGPEFLTYFQNEAQLEKSRLLSDRFSAERPKGSFSTLEIQRTEQGDSAMYLCASSSNRESQETQYFGPGTRLLVL.

This chain links TRBV7-2 with TRBJ1-6; D not certain. The germline CDR1 and CDR2 sequences are SGHTA and FQGNSA. The CDR3 extends over 16 amino acids. The V and J ends lost 1 base and 5 bases respectively, with 12 bases between them. As DNA, the CDR3 is TGTGCCAGCAGCTTAGGGGCAAACGTTAATAATTCACCCCTCCACTTT. It translates to CASSLGANVNNSPLHF.